The source of this TCR beta chain is a study of identical twins. Findings and caveats of the study: With abundant cord blood beta clonotypes, insertions were fewer; memory repertoires showed no such pattern.

Template switching supplied a universal primer site; unique molecular identifiers were carried on the cDNA. TCRdb used MiXCR to reprocess the 5' RACE reads, holding one entry per CDR3 protein. The table lists roughly 630,000 distinct CDR3 sequences, about 7.1% of them singletons. In this sample, this clonotype turned up many times. Its target is unknown. Between the trimmed V and J ends, which lost 6 bases and 3 bases, there was a span of 6 bases. The CDR3 totals 12 residues. These data were also filed under a second study, of yellow fever vaccine responses in identical twins.

The source material was PBMCs. The chain is built from TRBV12-3 or TRBV12-4 and TRBJ1-3, with D hard to call. The sequence derives from a woman between 18 and 29 years old in good health. The CDR3 reads CASRLVGNTIYF. DNA for the CDR3: TGTGCCAGCAGACTAGTTGGAAACACCATATATTTT.